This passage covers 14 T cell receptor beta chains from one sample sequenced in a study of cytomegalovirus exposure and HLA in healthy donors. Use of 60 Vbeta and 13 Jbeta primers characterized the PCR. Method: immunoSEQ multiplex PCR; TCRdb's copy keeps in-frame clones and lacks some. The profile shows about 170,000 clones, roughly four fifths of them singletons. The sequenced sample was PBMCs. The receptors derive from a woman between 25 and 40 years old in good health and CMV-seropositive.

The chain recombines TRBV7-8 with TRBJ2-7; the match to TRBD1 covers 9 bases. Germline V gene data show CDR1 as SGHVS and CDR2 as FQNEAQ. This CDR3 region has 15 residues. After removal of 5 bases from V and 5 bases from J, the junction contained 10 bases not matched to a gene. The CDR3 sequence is CASSPIQGAVNEQYF. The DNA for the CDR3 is TGTGCCAGCAGCCCCATACAGGGGGCAGTTAACGAGCAGTACTTC.

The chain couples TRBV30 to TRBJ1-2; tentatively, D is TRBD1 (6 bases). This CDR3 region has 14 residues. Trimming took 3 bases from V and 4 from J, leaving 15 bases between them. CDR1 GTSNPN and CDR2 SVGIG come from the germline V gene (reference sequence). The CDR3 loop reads CAWSPTGTIYGYTF. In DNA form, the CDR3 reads TGTGCCTGGAGCCCAACGGGGACAATCTATGGCTACACCTTC.

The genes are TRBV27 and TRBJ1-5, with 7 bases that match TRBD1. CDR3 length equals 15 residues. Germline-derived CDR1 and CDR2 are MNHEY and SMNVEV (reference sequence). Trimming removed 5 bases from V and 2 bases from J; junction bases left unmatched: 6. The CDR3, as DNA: TGTGCCAGCAGTGCCGGGACAGTGCGCAATCAGCCCCAGCATTTT. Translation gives CASSAGTVRNQPQHF.

The CDR3 DNA follows: TGTGCCAGCAGCGTAGAACCCGGGGACACTGAAGCTTTCTTT. Protein product: CASSVEPGDTEAFF. V usage is TRBV9 and J usage is TRBJ1-1, with unresolved D. Per germline, CDR1 SGDLS and CDR2 YYNGEE. The CDR3 is 14 residues long. V was clipped by 0 bases and J by 3 bases, with 9 bases between them.

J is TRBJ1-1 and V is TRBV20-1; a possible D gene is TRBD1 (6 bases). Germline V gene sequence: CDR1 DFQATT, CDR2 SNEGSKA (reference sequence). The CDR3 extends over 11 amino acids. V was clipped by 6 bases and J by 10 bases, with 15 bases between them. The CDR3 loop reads CSAPGHPLAFF. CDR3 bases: TGCAGTGCCCCGGGACACCCGTTAGCTTTCTTT.

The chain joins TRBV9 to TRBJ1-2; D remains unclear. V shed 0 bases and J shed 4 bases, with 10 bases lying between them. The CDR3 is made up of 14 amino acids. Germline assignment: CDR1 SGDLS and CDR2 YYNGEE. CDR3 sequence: CASSVGAGAYGYTF. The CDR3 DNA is TGTGCCAGCAGCGTAGGAGCAGGTGCCTATGGCTACACCTTC.

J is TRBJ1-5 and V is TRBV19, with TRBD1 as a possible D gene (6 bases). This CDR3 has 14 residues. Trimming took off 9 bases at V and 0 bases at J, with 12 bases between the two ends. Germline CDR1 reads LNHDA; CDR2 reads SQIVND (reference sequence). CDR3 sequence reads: CASNEQGSNQPQHF. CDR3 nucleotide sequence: TGTGCCAGCAATGAACAGGGTAGCAATCAGCCCCAGCATTTT.

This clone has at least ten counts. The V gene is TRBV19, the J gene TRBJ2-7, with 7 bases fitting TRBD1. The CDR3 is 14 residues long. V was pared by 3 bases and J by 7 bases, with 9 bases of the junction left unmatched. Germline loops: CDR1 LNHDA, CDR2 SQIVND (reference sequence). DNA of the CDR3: TGTGCCAGTAGTATCCTAGAGGGGGCTGGGGAGCAGTACTTC. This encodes CASSILEGAGEQYF. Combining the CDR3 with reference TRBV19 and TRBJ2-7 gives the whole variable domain DGGITQSPKYLFRKEGQNVTLSCEQNLNHDAMYWYRQDPGQGLRLIYYSQIVNDFQKGDIAEGYSVSREKKESFPLTVTSAQKNPTAFYLCASSILEGAGEQYFGPGTRLTVT.

The DNA for the CDR3 is TGTGCCAGCAGTATCCTGAACACCGGGGAGCTGTTTTTT. Translating it yields CASSILNTGELFF. The chain couples TRBV2 to TRBJ2-2; unclear D gene. V was pared by 5 bases and J by 1 base, with 5 bases between. Germline V gene lookup returns CDR1 SNHLY and CDR2 FYNNEI. This CDR3 is built from 13 residues.

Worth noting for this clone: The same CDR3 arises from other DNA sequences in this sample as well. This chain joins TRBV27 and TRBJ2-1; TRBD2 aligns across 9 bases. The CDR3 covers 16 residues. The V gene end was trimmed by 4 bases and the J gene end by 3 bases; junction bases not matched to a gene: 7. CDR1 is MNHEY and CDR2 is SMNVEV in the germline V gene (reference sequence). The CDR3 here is CASSSMTSGYYNEQFF. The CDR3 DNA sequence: TGTGCCAGCAGTTCCATGACTAGCGGCTACTACAATGAGCAGTTCTTC.

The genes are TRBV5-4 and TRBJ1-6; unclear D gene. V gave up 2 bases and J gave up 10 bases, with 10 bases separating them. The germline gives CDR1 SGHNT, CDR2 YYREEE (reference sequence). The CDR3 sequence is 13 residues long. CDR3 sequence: CASSFEGRSPLHF. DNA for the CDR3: TGTGCCAGCAGCTTCGAGGGTAGATCACCCCTCCACTTT.

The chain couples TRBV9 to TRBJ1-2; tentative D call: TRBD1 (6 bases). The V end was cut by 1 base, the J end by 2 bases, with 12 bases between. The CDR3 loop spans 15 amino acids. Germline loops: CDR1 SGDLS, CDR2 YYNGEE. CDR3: CASSVLGQQNYGYTF. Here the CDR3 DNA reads TGTGCCAGCAGCGTATTAGGACAGCAGAACTATGGCTACACCTTC.

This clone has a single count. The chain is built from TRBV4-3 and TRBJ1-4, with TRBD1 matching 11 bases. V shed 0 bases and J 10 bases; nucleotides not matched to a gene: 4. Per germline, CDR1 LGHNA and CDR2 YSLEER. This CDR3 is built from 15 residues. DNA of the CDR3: TGCGCCAGCAGCCAAGACGGGGGACAGGGGGTAAAACTGTTTTTT. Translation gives CASSQDGGQGVKLFF.

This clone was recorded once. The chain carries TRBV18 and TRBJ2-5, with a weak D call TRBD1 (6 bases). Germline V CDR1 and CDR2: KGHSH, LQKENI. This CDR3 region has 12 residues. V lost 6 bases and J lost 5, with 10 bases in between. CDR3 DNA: TGTGCCAGCTCGTCAGGGGTGGAGACCCAGTACTTC. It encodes CASSSGVETQYF.